This T cell receptor beta chain is from a study of T-cell reconstitution after alpha-beta-depleted transplantation in children. This CDR3 region has 13 residues. Germline lookup yields CDR1 SQVTM and CDR2 ANQGSEA. Whole-study findings and limits: After one year, T-cell counts and TCRbeta diversity mostly came from new T cells.

Preparation of the TCRbeta library used unique molecular identifiers. TCRdb ran MiXCR on the PCR reads and lists one entry per CDR3 protein. The sample lists around 300,000 distinct CDR3 sequences, less than 9.5% occurring once. In its sample, this clonotype was seen many times. The target antigen is unknown. This receptor was identified in a female patient aged 2 to 10 who had a stem cell transplant for Fanconi anemia, so the T cells may come from the graft donor. The specimen was peripheral blood, collected 360 days after TCRalphabeta/CD19-depleted stem cell transplant. The chain links TRBV29-1 to TRBJ1-3; maybe TRBD1 (6 bases). CDR3 coding DNA: TGCAACGTCTTACAGGGAGTTGGAAACACCATATATTTT. Protein: CNVLQGVGNTIYF.